These T cell receptor beta chains were read from a single sample in a study of blood T cell repertoires in COVID-19. TCRdb's table, derived via immunoSEQ multiplex PCR, lists solely in-frame clones and lacks some. The sample lists some 120,000 clones, approximately 81% occurring once. Sequencing used peripheral blood. The receptor source for this set is a woman under 40 who had recovered from COVID-19. Both conserved end residues are part of each CDR3. The D gene is left open where the match is weak. Where a row states a size, it is once, few, many or the class of an expanded clone; other rows omit it.

J gene	V gene	D gene	clone size	CDR3 protein	CDR3 DNA
TRBJ2-5	TRBV6-2/TRBV6-3	TRBD2	.	CASSYSTSGGETQYF	TGTGCCAGCAGTTACTCGACTAGCGGGGGGGAGACCCAGTACTTC
TRBJ2-7	TRBV12-5	TRBD1	.	CASGTGQTFEQYF	TGTGCTAGTGGTACGGGACAGACCTTCGAGCAGTACTTC
TRBJ2-5	TRBV15	TRBD2	.	CATSRGSGTSGPQETQYF	TGTGCCACCAGCAGGGGGTCCGGGACTAGCGGCCCGCAAGAAACCCAGTACTTC
TRBJ1-2	TRBV19	.	.	CASKGWGVYGYTF	TGTGCCAGTAAGGGGTGGGGGGTGTATGGCTACACCTTC
TRBJ2-1	TRBV11-1	.	.	CASSLISVGEQFF	TGTGCCAGCAGCTTAATAAGCGTTGGTGAGCAGTTCTTC
TRBJ2-7	TRBV19	TRBD1	.	CASQKKDRGIYEQYF	TGTGCCAGTCAAAAAAAGGACAGGGGAATTTACGAGCAGTACTTC
TRBJ2-3	TRBV30	TRBD2	.	CAWISSGVGTDTQYF	TGTGCCTGGATCTCTAGCGGGGTTGGCACAGATACGCAGTATTTT
TRBJ2-1	TRBV24-1	.	.	CATSDRSLNNEQFF	TGTGCCACCAGTGACAGGTCCTTAAACAATGAGCAGTTCTTC
TRBJ2-1	TRBV19	TRBD2	.	CASTSGLAVITSSYNEQFF	TGTGCCAGTACCTCTGGACTAGCGGTTATAACTAGCTCCTACAATGAGCAGTTCTTC
TRBJ1-4	TRBV15	.	.	CATSRETTGLTALF	TGTGCCACCAGCAGGGAAACTACCGGCTTGACAGCCCTTTTT
TRBJ2-5	TRBV7-9	TRBD1	.	CASSLQGGRSETQYF	TGTGCCAGCAGCTTACAAGGGGGCAGGAGTGAGACCCAGTACTTC
TRBJ2-7	TRBV19	TRBD2	.	CASSGAGGGYEQYF	TGTGCCAGTAGTGGTGCGGGGGGAGGATACGAGCAGTACTTC
TRBJ1-1	TRBV5-5	TRBD1	once	CASSRFLTGGMSTEAFF	TGTGCCAGCAGTCGTTTTCTTACAGGGGGGATGAGCACTGAAGCTTTCTTT
TRBJ1-5	TRBV10-3	TRBD1	.	CAISGGTGGQPQHF	TGTGCCATCAGTGGGGGGACAGGAGGGCAGCCCCAGCATTTT